This T cell receptor (beta chain) derives from a study of cytomegalovirus exposure and HLA in healthy donors. Findings and caveats of the study: Analyzed later, most CMV-associated TCR beta chains appeared HLA-restricted.

Germline CDR1 SGHNT, CDR2 YYREEE (reference sequence). The J segment lost 7 bases and the V segment lost 5 bases, leaving 9 bases of the junction unmatched. The CDR3 spans 14 residues. About this clone: The antigen remains undetermined.

The PCR employed 60 Vbeta primers together with 13 Jbeta primers. Here immunoSEQ multiplex PCR was the method, and the copy in TCRdb shows in-frame clones only, minus some. The table includes roughly 150,000 clones, approximately 71% detected once. The chain links TRBV5-4 to TRBJ1-2; the match to TRBD1 covers 9 bases. Sequenced sample: PBMCs. The sequence came from a woman aged 18-30 years in good health and CMV-seropositive. CDR3 DNA: TGTGCCAGCAGGCGCCCCGGGACAGGGTGTGGCTACACCTTC. It is translated as CASRRPGTGCGYTF.